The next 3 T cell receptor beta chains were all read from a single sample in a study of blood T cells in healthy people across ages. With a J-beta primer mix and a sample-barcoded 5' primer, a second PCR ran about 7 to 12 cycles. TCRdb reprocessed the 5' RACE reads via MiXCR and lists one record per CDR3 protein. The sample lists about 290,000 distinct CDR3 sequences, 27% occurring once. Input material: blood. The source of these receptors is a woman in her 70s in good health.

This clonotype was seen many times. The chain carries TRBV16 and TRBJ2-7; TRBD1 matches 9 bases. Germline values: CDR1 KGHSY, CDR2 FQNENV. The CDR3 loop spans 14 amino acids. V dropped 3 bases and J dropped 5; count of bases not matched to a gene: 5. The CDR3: CASSQGQGTHEQYF. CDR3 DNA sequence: TGTGCCAGCAGCCAGGGACAGGGTACCCACGAGCAGTACTTC.

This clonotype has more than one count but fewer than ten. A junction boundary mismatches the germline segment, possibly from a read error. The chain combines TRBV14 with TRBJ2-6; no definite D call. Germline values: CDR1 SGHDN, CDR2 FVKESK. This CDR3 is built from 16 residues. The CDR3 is CVSSQPSVSGANVLTF. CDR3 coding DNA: TGTGTCAGCAGCCAACCCTCCGTGTCTGGGGCCAACGTCCTGACTTTC.

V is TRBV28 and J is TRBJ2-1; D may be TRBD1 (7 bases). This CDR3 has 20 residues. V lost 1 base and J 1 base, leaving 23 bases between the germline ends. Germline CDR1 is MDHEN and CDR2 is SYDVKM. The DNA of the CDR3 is TGTGCCAGCAGTTTATTACGGGGGACAGAATCTTATGGGTCCTACAATGAGCAGTTCTTC. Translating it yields CASSLLRGTESYGSYNEQFF.